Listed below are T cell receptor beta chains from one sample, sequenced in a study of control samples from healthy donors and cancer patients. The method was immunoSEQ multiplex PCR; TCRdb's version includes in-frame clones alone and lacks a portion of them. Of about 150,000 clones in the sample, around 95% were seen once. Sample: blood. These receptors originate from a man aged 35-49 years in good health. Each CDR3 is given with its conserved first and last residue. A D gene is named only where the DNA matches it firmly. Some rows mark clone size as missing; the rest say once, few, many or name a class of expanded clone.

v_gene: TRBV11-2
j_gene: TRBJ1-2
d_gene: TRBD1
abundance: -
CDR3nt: TGTGCCAGCAGCTTAGAGGCAGGGGGCTATGGCTACACCTTC
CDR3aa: CASSLEAGGYGYTF

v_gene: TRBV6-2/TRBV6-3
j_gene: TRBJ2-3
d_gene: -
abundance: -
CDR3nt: TGTGCCAGCAGTTATGTTACTAGCACAGATACGCAGTATTTT
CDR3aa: CASSYVTSTDTQYF

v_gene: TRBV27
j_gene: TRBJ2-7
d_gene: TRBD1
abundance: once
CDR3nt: TGTGCCAGCAGTTCGTCGGGACAGTCCCACGAGCAGTACTTC
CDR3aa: CASSSSGQSHEQYF

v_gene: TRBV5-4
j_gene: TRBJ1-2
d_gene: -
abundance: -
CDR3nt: TGTGCCAGCAGCGATGACCGAGGTACGGGTGGCTACACCTTC
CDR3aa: CASSDDRGTGGYTF

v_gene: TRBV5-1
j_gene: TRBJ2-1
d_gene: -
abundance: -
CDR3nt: TGCGCCAGCAGCTTGGCAGGGAGCTCCTACAATGAGCAGTTCTTC
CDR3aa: CASSLAGSSYNEQFF

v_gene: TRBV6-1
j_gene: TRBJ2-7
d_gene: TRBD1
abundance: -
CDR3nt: TGTGCCAGCAGTGGACCCGGGACAGGGGTTGGTTTTGTCTACGAGCAGTACTTC
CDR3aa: CASSGPGTGVGFVYEQYF

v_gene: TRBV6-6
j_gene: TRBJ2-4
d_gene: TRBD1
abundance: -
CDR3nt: TGTGCCAGCAGTCGACAGGGGGCCCAGTACTTC
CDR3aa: CASSRQGAQYF

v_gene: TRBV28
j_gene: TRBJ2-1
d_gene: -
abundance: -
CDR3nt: TGTGCCAGCAGTTTAGAATCGGATAGCCACCAGTTCTTC
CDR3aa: CASSLESDSHQFF

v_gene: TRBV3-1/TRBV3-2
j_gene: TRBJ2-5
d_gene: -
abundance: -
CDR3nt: TGTGCCAGCAGCCAGTCAGAGACCCAGTACTTC
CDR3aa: CASSQSETQYF

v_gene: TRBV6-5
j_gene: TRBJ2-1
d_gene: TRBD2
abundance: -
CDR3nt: TGTGCCAGCACCGAGGGGACTAGCGGGGTCAATGAGCAGTTCTTC
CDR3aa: CASTEGTSGVNEQFF

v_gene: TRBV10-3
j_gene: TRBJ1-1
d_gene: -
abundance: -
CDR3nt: TGTGCCATCAGTTCAGAAGGGGGTTACACTGAAGCTTTCTTT
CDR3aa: CAISSEGGYTEAFF

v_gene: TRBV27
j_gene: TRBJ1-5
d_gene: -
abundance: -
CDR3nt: TGTGCCGGCAGTCCTCCGGGGCAGAGCGGGCGGCCCCAGCATTTT
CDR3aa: CAGSPPGQSGRPQHF

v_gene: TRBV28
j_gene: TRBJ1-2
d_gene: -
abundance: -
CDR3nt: TGTGCCAGCAGTTTTATAGGCTATGGCTACACCTTC
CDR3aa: CASSFIGYGYTF

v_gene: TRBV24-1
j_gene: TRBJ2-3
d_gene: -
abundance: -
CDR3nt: TGTGCCACCAGTGACCCAGGGATGAGAGATACGCAGTATTTT
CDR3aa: CATSDPGMRDTQYF